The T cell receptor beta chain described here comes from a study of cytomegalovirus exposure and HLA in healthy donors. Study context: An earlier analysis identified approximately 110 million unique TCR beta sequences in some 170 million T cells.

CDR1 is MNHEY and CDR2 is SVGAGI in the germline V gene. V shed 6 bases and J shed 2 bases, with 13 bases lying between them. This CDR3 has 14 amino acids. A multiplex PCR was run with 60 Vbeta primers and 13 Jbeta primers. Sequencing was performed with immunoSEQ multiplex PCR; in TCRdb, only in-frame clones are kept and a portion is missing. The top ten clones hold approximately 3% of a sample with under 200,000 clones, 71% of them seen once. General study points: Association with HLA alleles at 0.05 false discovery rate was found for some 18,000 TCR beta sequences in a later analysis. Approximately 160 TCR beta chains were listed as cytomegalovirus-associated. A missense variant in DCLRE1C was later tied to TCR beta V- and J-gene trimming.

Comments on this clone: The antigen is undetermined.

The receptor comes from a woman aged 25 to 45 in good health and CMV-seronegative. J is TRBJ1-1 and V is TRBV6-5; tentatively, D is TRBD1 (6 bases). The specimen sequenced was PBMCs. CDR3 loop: CASSHSGGNTEAFF. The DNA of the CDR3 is TGTGCCAGCAGCCATTCGGGGGGCAACACTGAAGCTTTCTTT.